The 21 T cell receptor beta chains listed next were all sequenced from one sample in a study of T cells in Graves' hyperthyroidism and ophthalmopathy. Amplified TCR beta CDR3 regions derived from RNA transcripts. Carried out on the TCR CDR3, a first-round RT-PCR used the HTBI primer set. TCRdb analysed the multiplex PCR reads with MiXCR anew, one entry per CDR3 protein. The data contain around 200,000 distinct CDR3 sequences, over 15% of them singletons. The sequencing sample was made of blood. The receptors here all came from a woman aged 50 to 60 with Graves' hyperthyroidism.

V gene TRBV20-1 combines with J gene TRBJ2-2; D is possibly TRBD2 (5 bases). The length of the CDR3 is 16 residues. The V gene's germline CDR1 is DFQATT and CDR2 SNEGSKA (reference sequence). The V and J ends lost 0 bases and 0 bases respectively, with 11 bases between them. CDR3 loop: CSAREAGKSNTGELFF. Here the CDR3 DNA reads TGCAGTGCTAGAGAGGCGGGCAAATCGAACACCGGGGAGCTGTTTTTT.

This clonotype was observed at least ten times. The chain recombines TRBV9 with TRBJ2-3, with 11 nucleotides matching TRBD2. Germline CDR1 reads SGDLS; CDR2 reads YYNGEE. Trimming at V came to 4 bases and at J to 5 bases, leaving 9 bases not matched to a gene. The CDR3 has 16 residues. As DNA, the CDR3 is TGTGCCAGCAGCCTAAGTAGCGGGGGGGCCGGAGATACGCAGTATTTT. This codes for CASSLSSGGAGDTQYF.

This clonotype was seen many times. The chain combines TRBV6-2 or TRBV6-3 with TRBJ1-2; D uncertain. The CDR3 totals 12 residues. Germline values: CDR1 MNHEY, CDR2 SVGEGT. Trimming cost V 6 bases and J 8 bases, with 13 bases left between them. Here the CDR3 reads CASSAPLGGYTF. CDR3 DNA: TGTGCCAGCAGCGCGCCCTTAGGGGGCTACACCTTC.

This clonotype was found many times. The V and J genes are TRBV19 and TRBJ2-7, with D perhaps matching TRBD1 or TRBD2 (7 bases each). Per the germline V gene, CDR1 is LNHDA and CDR2 is SQIVND (reference sequence). This CDR3 is built from 16 residues. Trimming took 2 bases from V and 1 from J, leaving 15 bases between them. The CDR3 bases are TGTGCCAGTAGTATACGAGCCAGGGGGGGATCCTACGAGCAGTACTTC. It specifies CASSIRARGGSYEQYF.

Only a few counts were recorded for this clonotype. A clone one base away is much larger, so this may be a read error. The V gene is TRBV19, the J gene TRBJ1-5; 7 bases are a match to TRBD1. This CDR3 has 15 amino acids. Looked up from germline, CDR1 is LNHDA and CDR2 is SQIVND (reference sequence). This CDR3 is CTSSMGQTYNQPQHF. The CDR3 DNA reads as TGTACCAGTAGTATGGGACAGACCTACAATCAGCCCCAGCATTTT.

CDR3 in amino acids: CASSLETLRDTQYF. CDR3 coding DNA: TGCGCCAGCAGCTTGGAAACCCTTCGGGATACGCAGTATTTT. The chain joins TRBV5-1 to TRBJ2-3; no clear D gene. Germline V lookup: CDR1 SGHRS, CDR2 YFSETQ. The CDR3 has 14 amino acids. V was pared by 0 bases and J by 6 bases, with 11 bases between.

This clonotype was picked up many times. For the CDR3, the DNA is TGTGCCAGCAGTTACTCCGGAGATACGCAGTATTTT. Residues: CASSYSGDTQYF. This chain connects TRBV6-6 to TRBJ2-3; D gene unclear. CDR1 is MNHNY, CDR2 SVGAGI, per germline (reference sequence). The CDR3 contains 12 residues. V gave up 0 bases and J gave up 5 bases, with 3 bases separating them.

The gene calls are TRBV6-2 or TRBV6-3 and TRBJ2-7; D ambiguous. The length of the CDR3 is 13 residues. Germline V gives CDR1 MNHEY, CDR2 SVGEGT. V was shortened by 7 bases and J by 6 bases, with 16 bases between the two germline ends. The CDR3 DNA reads TGTGCCAGCATTTATCTCGGCGGACGCGAGCAGTACTTC. Encoded protein: CASIYLGGREQYF.

This clonotype was seen ten or more times. This chain uses TRBV11-1 with TRBJ2-2; D is undetermined. CDR3 length: 13 residues. Germline V lookup: CDR1 SGHAT, CDR2 FQDESV (reference sequence). Trimming took off 5 bases at V and 7 bases at J, with 11 bases between the two ends. The CDR3 spells CASSLDEGGELFF. CDR3 nucleotides: TGTGCCAGCAGCCTGGACGAAGGCGGGGAGCTGTTTTTT.

At least ten counts were recorded for this clonotype. The rearrangement uses TRBV18 and TRBJ1-1; the D is unclear. CDR1 is KGHSH and CDR2 is LQKENI in the germline V gene. Trimming took 4 bases from V and 11 from J, leaving 17 bases between them. This CDR3 has 13 residues. The CDR3 loop reads CASSLGMTIGAFF. CDR3 bases: TGTGCCAGCTCACTGGGTATGACGATAGGTGCTTTCTTT.

This clonotype was counted ten times or more. V gene TRBV12-3 or TRBV12-4 combines with J gene TRBJ2-3; no reliable D call. This CDR3 region has 10 residues. The germline V and J ends were trimmed by 3 bases and 8 bases, with 3 bases remaining between them. The CDR3 region is CASSLSTQYF. Here the CDR3 DNA reads TGTGCCAGCAGTTTGAGTACGCAGTATTTT.

This clonotype was observed at least ten times. The chain is built from TRBV7-8 and TRBJ1-5; 9 bases are shared with TRBD1. This CDR3 spans 16 amino acids. Germline values: CDR1 SGHVS, CDR2 FQNEAQ. V gave up 2 bases and J gave up 6 bases; unmatched junction bases: 8. This CDR3 reads CASSLMRTGVSQPQHF. CDR3 bases: TGTGCCAGCAGCTTAATGAGGACAGGGGTATCTCAGCCCCAGCATTTT.

The table lists this clonotype with many counts. V usage is TRBV20-1 and J usage is TRBJ1-6; a weak D match, TRBD1 (5 bases). The V and J ends lost 0 bases and 10 bases respectively, with 16 bases between them. CDR1 DFQATT and CDR2 SNEGSKA come from the germline V gene (reference sequence). This CDR3 region has 15 residues. The CDR3 loop reads CSARDGPGQRSPLHF. CDR3 DNA: TGCAGTGCTAGAGATGGGCCAGGGCAGCGGTCACCCCTCCACTTT.

This clonotype has more than one count but fewer than ten. The V call is TRBV15, the J call TRBJ1-3; no clear D gene. From germline, CDR1 is LNHNV and CDR2 YYDKDF (reference sequence). This CDR3 spans 16 amino acids. Deletions cut 0 bases from V and 7 bases from J, with 16 bases between. The chain's CDR3 is CATSRDPGSGGNTIYF. In DNA, the CDR3 is TGTGCCACCAGCAGAGATCCGGGGTCTGGTGGTAACACCATATATTTT.

Many counts were recorded for this clonotype. V is TRBV5-1 and J is TRBJ1-1; perhaps TRBD1 as D (5 bases). This CDR3 region has 17 residues. Between the trimmed V and J ends, which lost 4 bases and 1 base, there was a span of 20 bases. CDR1 is SGHRS, CDR2 YFSETQ, per germline. The CDR3 sequence is CASSLPLELGGNTEAFF. The CDR3 bases are TGCGCCAGCAGCCTACCCCTAGAGTTGGGGGGGAACACTGAAGCTTTCTTT.

This clonotype was observed many times. V is TRBV6-2 or TRBV6-3 and J is TRBJ2-7, with D uncertain. The CDR3 covers 12 residues. Trimming shortened V by 0 bases and J by 4 bases, and 4 bases separated the two germline ends. Germline CDR1 and CDR2: MNHEY and SVGEGT. In nucleotides, the CDR3 is TGTGCCAGCAGTTACTCGGTTTACGAGCAGTACTTC. Its translation: CASSYSVYEQYF.

This clonotype was seen repeatedly, ten times or more. The CDR3: CAISGAFETGEYGYTF. Here the CDR3 DNA reads TGTGCCATCAGTGGGGCGTTCGAGACAGGGGAGTATGGCTACACCTTC. The chain has TRBV10-3 and TRBJ1-2, with 8 bases matching TRBD1. Looked up from germline, CDR1 is ENHRY and CDR2 is SYGVKD. The CDR3 runs 16 residues. The ends lost 4 bases at V and 5 bases at J; junction bases unmatched: 12.

Ten or more counts support this clonotype. V usage is TRBV5-1 and J usage is TRBJ2-7; the D is unclear. The CDR3 has 13 amino acids. The germline gives CDR1 SGHRS, CDR2 YFSETQ. V was shortened by 0 bases and J by 5 bases, with 9 bases between the two germline ends. CDR3: CASSLEGPNEQYF. As DNA, the CDR3 is TGCGCCAGCAGCTTGGAAGGGCCTAACGAGCAGTACTTC.

This clonotype was observed at least ten times. The chain joins TRBV20-1 to TRBJ1-2; 7 bases map to TRBD1. The germline gives CDR1 DFQATT, CDR2 SNEGSKA (reference sequence). V lost 2 bases and J lost 7; bases outside the gene matches: 4. The CDR3 runs to 12 residues. The chain's CDR3 is CSARTQGPGYTF. The CDR3 DNA follows: TGCAGTGCTAGAACACAGGGGCCTGGCTACACCTTC.

Regarding this clonotype: It may be a read error: a sequence one base away is much more abundant. Here the CDR3 reads CASSQGLRGSQLLEQYF. The CDR3 DNA sequence: TGTGCCAGCAGTCAGGGTCTCAGGGGATCCCAACTACTCGAGCAGTACTTC. The chain joins TRBV6-1 to TRBJ2-7; D is possibly TRBD1 (6 bases). V lost 5 bases, J lost 6 bases, and 26 bases lay in between. CDR3 length: 17 amino acids. Germline assignment: CDR1 MNHNS and CDR2 SASEGT.

This clonotype occurred a few times. The chain combines TRBV4-1 with TRBJ2-3; the D gene could be TRBD1 or TRBD2 (5 bases each). With 5 bases removed from V and 6 bases from J, the gap between germline ends came to 18 bases. CDR1 and CDR2 (germline): MGHRA, YSYEKL. The CDR3 covers 15 residues. The CDR3 sequence is CASSAPGPKIDTQYF. CDR3 coding DNA: TGCGCCAGCAGCGCTCCGGGACCCAAAATTGATACGCAGTATTTT.